What follows is one T cell receptor (beta chain) and its context. The target antigen is unknown. The data are from a study of lymphopenia after photon versus proton radiotherapy. Study-wide results and caveats: A bigger post-nadir fall in TCR diversity correlated inversely with survival time in deceased patients. Under photons, naive T cells and diversity fell while effector/memory populations rose.

This table comes from immunoSEQ multiplex PCR, and its TCRdb copy is limited to in-frame clones, with some not included. The sample consists of about 22,000 clones, roughly 90% of them appearing once. In germline, CDR1 is LGHNT, CDR2 FRNRAP. Trimming cost V 7 bases and J 4 bases; bases outside gene matches: 8. The CDR3 extends over 15 amino acids. The sequence derives from an elderly man with esophageal cancer. This sequence joins TRBV12-5 and TRBJ2-2, with 8 positions matching TRBD2. The specimen comprised peripheral blood, sampled from a patient treated with proton-based radiotherapy. The CDR3: CASVPGGRVTGELFF. The CDR3 region has the DNA TGTGCTAGTGTCCCGGGGGGGCGGGTCACCGGGGAGCTGTTTTTT.